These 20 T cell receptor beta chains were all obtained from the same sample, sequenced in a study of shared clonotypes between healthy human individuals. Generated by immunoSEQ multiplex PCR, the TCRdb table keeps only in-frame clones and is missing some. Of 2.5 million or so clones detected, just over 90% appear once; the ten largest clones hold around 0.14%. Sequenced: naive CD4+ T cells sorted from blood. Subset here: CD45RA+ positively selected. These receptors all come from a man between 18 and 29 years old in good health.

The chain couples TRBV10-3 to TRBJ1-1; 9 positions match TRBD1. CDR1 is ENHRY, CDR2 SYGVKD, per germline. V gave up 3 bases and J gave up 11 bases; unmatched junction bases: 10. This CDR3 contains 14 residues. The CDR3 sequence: CAISDPWTGVVAFF. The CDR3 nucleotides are TGTGCCATCAGTGATCCGTGGACAGGGGTGGTTGCTTTCTTT.

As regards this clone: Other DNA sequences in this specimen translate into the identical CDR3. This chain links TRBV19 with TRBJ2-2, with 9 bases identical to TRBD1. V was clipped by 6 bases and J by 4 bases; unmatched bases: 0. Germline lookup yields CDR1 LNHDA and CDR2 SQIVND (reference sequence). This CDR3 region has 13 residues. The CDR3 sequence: CASRDRGTGELFF. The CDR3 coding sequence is TGTGCCAGTAGGGACAGGGGCACCGGGGAGCTGTTTTTT.

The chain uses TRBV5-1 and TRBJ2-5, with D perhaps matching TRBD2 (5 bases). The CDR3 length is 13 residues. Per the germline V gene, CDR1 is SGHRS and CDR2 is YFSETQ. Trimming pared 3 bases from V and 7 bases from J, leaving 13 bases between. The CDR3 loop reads CASSWWGSGTQYF. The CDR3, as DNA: TGCGCCAGCAGCTGGTGGGGAAGCGGGACCCAGTACTTC.

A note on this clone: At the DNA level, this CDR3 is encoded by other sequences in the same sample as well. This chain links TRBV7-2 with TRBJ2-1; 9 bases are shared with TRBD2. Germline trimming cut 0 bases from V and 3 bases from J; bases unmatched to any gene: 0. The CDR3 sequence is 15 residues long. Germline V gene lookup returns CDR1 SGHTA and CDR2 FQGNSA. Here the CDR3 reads CASSLASGGYNEQFF. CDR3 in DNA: TGTGCCAGCAGCTTAGCTAGCGGGGGCTACAATGAGCAGTTCTTC.

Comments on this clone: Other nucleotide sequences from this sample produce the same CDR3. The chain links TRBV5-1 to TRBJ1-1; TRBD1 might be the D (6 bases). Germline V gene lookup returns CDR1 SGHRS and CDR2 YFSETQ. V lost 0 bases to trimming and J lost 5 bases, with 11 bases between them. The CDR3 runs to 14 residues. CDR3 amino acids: CASSLAGRGTEAFF. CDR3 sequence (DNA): TGCGCCAGCAGCTTGGCCGGCAGGGGTACTGAAGCTTTCTTT.

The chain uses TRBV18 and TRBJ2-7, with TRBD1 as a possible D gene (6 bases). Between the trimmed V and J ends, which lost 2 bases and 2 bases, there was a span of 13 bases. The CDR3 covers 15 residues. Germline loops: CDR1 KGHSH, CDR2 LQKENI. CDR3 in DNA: TGTGCCAGCTCACCAAACCAGGGGCGGACCTACGAGCAGTACTTC. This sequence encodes CASSPNQGRTYEQYF.

The CDR3, as DNA: TGTGCCAGCAGCGTAGCTGGAACAGGGGGCTACGAGCAGTACTTC. Translation gives CASSVAGTGGYEQYF. The gene calls are TRBV9 and TRBJ2-7; TRBD1 matches at 8 bases. The CDR3 contains 15 residues. J gave up 3 bases and V 0 bases, and 5 bases lay outside the gene matches. In germline, CDR1 is SGDLS, CDR2 YYNGEE.

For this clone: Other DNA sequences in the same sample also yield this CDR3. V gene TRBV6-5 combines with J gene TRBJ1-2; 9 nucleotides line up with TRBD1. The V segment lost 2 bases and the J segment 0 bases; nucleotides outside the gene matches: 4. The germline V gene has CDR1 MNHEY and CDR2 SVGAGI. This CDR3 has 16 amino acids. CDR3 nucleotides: TGTGCCAGCAGTTACGACAGGGGGACCTCTAACTATGGCTACACCTTC. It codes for CASSYDRGTSNYGYTF.

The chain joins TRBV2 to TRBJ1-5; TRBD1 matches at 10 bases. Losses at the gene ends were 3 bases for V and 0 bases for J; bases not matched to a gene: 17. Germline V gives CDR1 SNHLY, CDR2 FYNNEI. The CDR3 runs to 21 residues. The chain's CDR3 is CASSDLPDRGLYWYSNQPQHF. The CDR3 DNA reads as TGTGCCAGCAGTGATCTTCCCGACAGGGGGCTTTACTGGTATAGCAATCAGCCCCAGCATTTT.

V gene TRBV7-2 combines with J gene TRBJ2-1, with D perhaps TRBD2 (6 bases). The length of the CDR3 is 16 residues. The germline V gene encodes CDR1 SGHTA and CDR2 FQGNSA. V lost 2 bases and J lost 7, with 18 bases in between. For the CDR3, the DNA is TGTGCCAGCAGCTTAAACTTTGGCGGGGCTGCAAATGAGCAGTTCTTC. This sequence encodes CASSLNFGGAANEQFF.

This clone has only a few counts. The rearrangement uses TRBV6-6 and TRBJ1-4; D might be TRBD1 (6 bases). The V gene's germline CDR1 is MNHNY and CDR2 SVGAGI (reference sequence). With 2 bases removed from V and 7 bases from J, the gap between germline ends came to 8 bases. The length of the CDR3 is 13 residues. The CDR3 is CASSYRTVEKLFF. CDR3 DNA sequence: TGTGCCAGCAGTTACCGGACAGTTGAAAAACTGTTTTTT.

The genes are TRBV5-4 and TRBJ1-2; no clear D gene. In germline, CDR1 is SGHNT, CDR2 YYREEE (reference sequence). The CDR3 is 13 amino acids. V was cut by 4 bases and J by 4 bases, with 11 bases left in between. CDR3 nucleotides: TGTGCCAGCAGCCCCGGTCGGGGCTATGGCTACACCTTC. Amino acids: CASSPGRGYGYTF.

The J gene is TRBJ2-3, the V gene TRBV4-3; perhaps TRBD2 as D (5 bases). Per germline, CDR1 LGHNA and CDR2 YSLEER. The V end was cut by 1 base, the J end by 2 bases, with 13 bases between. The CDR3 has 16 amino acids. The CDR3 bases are TGCGCCAGCAGCCAAGGAGGGAGTTCACACACAGATACGCAGTATTTT. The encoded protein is CASSQGGSSHTDTQYF.

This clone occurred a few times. For the CDR3, the DNA is TGTGCCAGCAGCGTAGTGGGGGCTAGCACAGATACGCAGTATTTT. Amino acid sequence: CASSVVGASTDTQYF. V and J are TRBV9 and TRBJ2-3; weak D call: TRBD1 (6 bases). The V and J ends lost 0 bases and 0 bases respectively, with 8 bases between them. CDR1 and CDR2 from the germline V gene are SGDLS and YYNGEE. This CDR3 is 15 amino acids long.

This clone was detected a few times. DNA for the CDR3: TGTGCCAGCCAAGCCGGGACAGGGATTACTGAAGCTTTCTTT. Amino acids: CASQAGTGITEAFF. This chain links TRBV2 with TRBJ1-1, with 9 bases matching TRBD1. V dropped 8 bases and J dropped 5; count of bases not matched to a gene: 9. Germline CDR1 and CDR2: SNHLY and FYNNEI. This CDR3 has 14 amino acids.

Written as DNA, the CDR3 is TGTGCCAGCAGGCTCGGTGTGTCAGGGCCCTATCAGCCCCAGCATTTT. As protein: CASRLGVSGPYQPQHF. The V call is TRBV28, the J call TRBJ1-5; TRBD1 might be the D (5 bases). The CDR3 extends over 16 amino acids. CDR1 is MDHEN and CDR2 is SYDVKM in the germline V gene. V shed 6 bases and J shed 5 bases, with 20 bases lying between them.

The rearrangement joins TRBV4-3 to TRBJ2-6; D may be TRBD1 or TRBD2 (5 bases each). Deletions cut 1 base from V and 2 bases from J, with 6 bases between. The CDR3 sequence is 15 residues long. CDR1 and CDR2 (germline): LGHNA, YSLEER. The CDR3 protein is CASSQGGAGANVLTF. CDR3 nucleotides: TGCGCCAGCAGCCAAGGAGGGGCTGGGGCCAACGTCCTGACTTTC.

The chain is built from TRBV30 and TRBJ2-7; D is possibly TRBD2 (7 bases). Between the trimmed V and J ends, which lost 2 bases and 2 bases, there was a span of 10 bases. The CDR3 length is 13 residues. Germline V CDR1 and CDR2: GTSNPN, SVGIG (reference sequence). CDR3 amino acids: CAWSSGDTYEQYF. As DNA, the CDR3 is TGTGCCTGGAGTAGCGGGGACACCTACGAGCAGTACTTC.

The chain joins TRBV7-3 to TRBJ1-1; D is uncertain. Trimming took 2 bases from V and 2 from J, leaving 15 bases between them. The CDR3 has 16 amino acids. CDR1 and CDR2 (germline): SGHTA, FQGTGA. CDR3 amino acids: CASSLRGGRVNTEAFF. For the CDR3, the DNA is TGTGCCAGCAGCTTACGTGGCGGACGGGTTAACACTGAAGCTTTCTTT.

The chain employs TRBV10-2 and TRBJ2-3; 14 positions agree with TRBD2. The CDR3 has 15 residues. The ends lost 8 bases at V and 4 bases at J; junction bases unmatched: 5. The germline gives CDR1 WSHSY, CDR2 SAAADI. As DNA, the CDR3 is TGCGCCAGCGAAACGGGACTAGCGGGGGCAGATACGCAGTATTTT. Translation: CASETGLAGADTQYF.